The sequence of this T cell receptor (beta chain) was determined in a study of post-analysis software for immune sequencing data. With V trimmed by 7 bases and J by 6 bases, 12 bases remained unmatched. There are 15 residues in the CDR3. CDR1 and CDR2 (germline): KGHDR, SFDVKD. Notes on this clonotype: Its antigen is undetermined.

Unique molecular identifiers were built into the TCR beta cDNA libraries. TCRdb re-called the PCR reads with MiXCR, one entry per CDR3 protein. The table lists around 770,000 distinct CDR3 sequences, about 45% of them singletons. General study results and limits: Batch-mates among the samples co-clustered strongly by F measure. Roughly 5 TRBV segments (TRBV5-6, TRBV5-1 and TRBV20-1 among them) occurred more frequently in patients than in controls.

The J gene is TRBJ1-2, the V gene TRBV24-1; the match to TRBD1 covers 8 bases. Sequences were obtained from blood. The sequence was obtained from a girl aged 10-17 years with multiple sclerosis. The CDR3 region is CATSPRQGASDGYTF. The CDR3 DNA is TGTGCCACCAGCCCGCGGCAGGGGGCATCGGATGGCTACACCTTC.